This entry lists 24 T cell receptor beta chains sequenced from one sample in a study of lymphopenia after photon versus proton radiotherapy. Clones were sequenced by immunoSEQ multiplex PCR, and TCRdb holds only the in-frame ones, with some missing. The sample consists of about 68,000 clones, just over 90% of them appearing once. Source: peripheral blood, taken from a patient treated with photon-based radiotherapy. Every receptor here comes from a woman between 70 and 85 years old with pancreatic cancer.

This clone was detected once. The V gene is TRBV5-8, the J gene TRBJ1-1, with 9 positions matching TRBD1. Per the germline V gene, CDR1 is SGHTS and CDR2 is YDEGEE. The V and J ends lost 5 bases and 1 base, in that order; junction bases with no gene match: 6. The CDR3 covers 15 residues. The DNA of the CDR3 is TGTGCCAGCAGGAAGGGACAGGGTAAGAACACTGAAGCTTTCTTT. Residues: CASRKGQGKNTEAFF.

This chain uses TRBV9 with TRBJ2-5, with a weak D call TRBD2 (6 bases). This CDR3 is 14 amino acids long. Germline V gives CDR1 SGDLS, CDR2 YYNGEE. The ends were cut back, 5 bases at V and 2 bases at J, with 13 bases in the middle. CDR3 amino acids: CASSSPGLQETQYF. CDR3 coding DNA: TGTGCCAGCAGTTCCCCGGGACTTCAAGAGACCCAGTACTTC.

This clone was seen only once. The chain combines TRBV9 with TRBJ1-2; 9 bases line up with TRBD1. The junction had 4 bases not matched to a gene; V was cut back by 3 bases and J by 7 bases. The CDR3 is 13 amino acids. Germline V gene lookup returns CDR1 SGDLS and CDR2 YYNGEE. CDR3 sequence (DNA): TGTGCCAGCAGCGCTATGGACAGGGGTGGCTACACCTTC. This sequence encodes CASSAMDRGGYTF.

J is TRBJ1-3 and V is TRBV27, with TRBD1 matching 10 bases. Germline V lookup: CDR1 MNHEY, CDR2 SMNVEV (reference sequence). Trimming removed 6 bases from V and 2 bases from J; junction bases left unmatched: 4. The CDR3 runs to 15 residues. CDR3 sequence reads: CASSKGQGTGNTIYF. The CDR3 DNA reads TGTGCCAGCAGCAAGGGACAGGGGACTGGAAACACCATATATTTT.

The V and J genes are TRBV5-8 and TRBJ2-2; no definite D call. The CDR3 loop spans 14 amino acids. CDR1 is SGHTS, CDR2 YDEGEE, per germline. V was pared by 4 bases and J by 6 bases, with 13 bases between. The CDR3 region is CASSPSARAGELFF. The CDR3 nucleotides read TGTGCCAGCAGCCCCTCCGCACGGGCCGGGGAGCTGTTTTTT.

The chain couples TRBV19 to TRBJ2-1; D is possibly TRBD1 (5 bases). V lost 5 bases, J lost 15 bases, and 20 bases lay in between. The CDR3 covers 13 residues. Germline V lookup: CDR1 LNHDA, CDR2 SQIVND (reference sequence). CDR3 DNA: TGTGCCAGTAGTTCCAACAAACAGGCGAAGGGGTTCTTC. Protein product: CASSSNKQAKGFF.

A single count supports this clone. V usage is TRBV28 and J usage is TRBJ2-5; 8 nucleotides align to TRBD1. The CDR3 consists of 14 residues. V lost 4 bases, J lost 5 bases, and 6 bases stayed unmatched. CDR1 is MDHEN and CDR2 is SYDVKM in the germline V gene. The CDR3 sequence: CASSSAGGSETQYF. The CDR3 bases are TGTGCCAGCAGTTCGGCAGGGGGCTCGGAGACCCAGTACTTC. Looking up the rest from reference TRBV28 and TRBJ2-5 gives the full variable domain: DVKVTQSSRYLVKRTGEKVFLECVQDMDHENMFWYRQDPGLGLRLIYFSYDVKMKEKGDIPEGYSVSREKKERFSLILESASTNQTSMYLCASSSAGGSETQYFGPGTRLLVL.

This chain connects TRBV7-2 to TRBJ2-1, with D possibly called TRBD1 or TRBD2 (5 bases each). CDR3 length equals 15 residues. Trimming left V 1 base short and J 2 bases short, with 9 bases between. Per germline, CDR1 SGHTA and CDR2 FQGNSA. The CDR3: CASSLGDGPYNEQFF. The CDR3 DNA follows: TGTGCCAGCAGCTTAGGGGACGGGCCCTACAATGAGCAGTTCTTC.

The J gene is TRBJ2-1, the V gene TRBV19; possible D gene TRBD1, 6 bases. V gave up 1 base and J gave up 8 bases, with 15 bases separating them. The CDR3 is made up of 15 amino acids. The germline gives CDR1 LNHDA, CDR2 SQIVND (reference sequence). In DNA form, the CDR3 reads TGTGCCAGTAGTATAGCAGGGGCCCGCGACGATGAGCAGTTCTTC. Translated: CASSIAGARDDEQFF.

The V gene is TRBV11-2, the J gene TRBJ1-1, with D possibly being TRBD1 (5 bases). This CDR3 is built from 13 residues. From germline, CDR1 is SGHAT and CDR2 FQNNGV. The V end lost 5 bases, the J end lost 4 bases, and 11 bases lay between the germline ends. CDR3 bases: TGTGCCAGCAGCCCAGGGTTGGGCACTGAAGCTTTCTTT. It encodes CASSPGLGTEAFF.

The V and J genes are TRBV27 and TRBJ2-7; 7 bases fit TRBD2. The CDR3 is made up of 16 amino acids. Germline V gene lookup returns CDR1 MNHEY and CDR2 SMNVEV (reference sequence). V shed 5 bases, J shed 6 bases, and the junction held 16 bases outside the gene matches. CDR3 nucleotide sequence: TGTGCCAGCAGTAAATTAGGCGGGAGTGAATCCCTCGAGCAGTACTTC. As protein: CASSKLGGSESLEQYF.

The gene calls are TRBV5-8 and TRBJ1-1, with D possibly TRBD1 on 6 matching bases. The CDR3 sequence is 13 residues long. V lost 4 bases to trimming and J lost 6 bases, with 13 bases between them. Germline values: CDR1 SGHTS, CDR2 YDEGEE. The CDR3 loop reads CASSQQGTPEAFF. The CDR3 region has the DNA TGTGCCAGCAGCCAACAGGGTACGCCTGAAGCTTTCTTT.

This chain joins TRBV5-6 and TRBJ2-3; 9 nucleotides match TRBD2. V lost 0 bases, J lost 2 bases, and 10 bases stayed unmatched. From germline, CDR1 is SGHDT and CDR2 YYEEEE. The CDR3 spans 18 residues. CDR3 amino acids: CASSLDGGGAGYTDTQYF. CDR3 nucleotides: TGTGCCAGCAGCTTGGACGGCGGGGGGGCGGGATACACAGATACGCAGTATTTT.

The chain combines TRBV18 with TRBJ2-5, with 7 bases identical to TRBD1. Germline CDR1 and CDR2: KGHSH and LQKENI. The CDR3 totals 13 residues. V lost 2 bases, J lost 4 bases, and 1 base stayed unmatched. The CDR3: CASSPRGRETQYF. The DNA of the CDR3 is TGTGCCAGCTCACCAAGGGGGCGAGAGACCCAGTACTTC.

V gene TRBV5-1 combines with J gene TRBJ2-3, with 10 bases matching TRBD2. The CDR3 runs 15 residues. J lost 4 bases, V lost 3 bases, and 5 bases had no gene match. The V gene's germline CDR1 is SGHRS and CDR2 YFSETQ. CDR3 DNA sequence: TGCGCCAGCAGCTCTAGCGGGAGCGGACCAGATACGCAGTATTTT. This codes for CASSSSGSGPDTQYF.

On this clone: An end of the junction does not agree with germline; a read error may underlie this. V and J are TRBV10-3 and TRBJ2-2, with D perhaps matching TRBD2 (6 bases). Per germline, CDR1 ENHRY and CDR2 SYGVKD. CDR3 size: 14 residues. This chain's CDR3 is CATSPGVDTGELFF. The DNA of the CDR3 is TGTGCCACCAGTCCGGGAGTAGACACCGGGGAGCTGTTTTTT.

J is TRBJ2-2 and V is TRBV11-1; D gene uncertain. Between the trimmed V and J ends, which lost 2 bases and 7 bases, there was a span of 5 bases. The CDR3 totals 12 residues. CDR1 and CDR2 from the germline V gene are SGHAT and FQDESV (reference sequence). The CDR3 DNA reads TGTGCCAGCAGCTTAAGGTTCGGGGAGCTGTTTTTT. Translation: CASSLRFGELFF.

The chain uses TRBV11-2 and TRBJ2-7; weak D call: TRBD1 (6 bases). Between the trimmed V and J ends, which lost 1 base and 6 bases, there was a span of 7 bases. The germline CDR1 and CDR2 sequences are SGHAT and FQNNGV. There are 12 residues in the CDR3. The DNA for the CDR3 is TGTGCCAGCAGCTTAGTGGGGGCCGAGCAGTACTTC. Protein sequence: CASSLVGAEQYF.

V gene TRBV7-2 combines with J gene TRBJ2-3; D gene ambiguous. Germline V gene sequence: CDR1 SGHTA, CDR2 FQGNSA. V was pared by 1 base and J by 3 bases, with 14 bases between. The CDR3 totals 16 residues. The CDR3 loop reads CASSLVAQESTDTQYF. The CDR3, as DNA: TGTGCCAGCAGCTTAGTCGCTCAGGAGTCGACAGATACGCAGTATTTT.

This sequence joins TRBV11-3 and TRBJ2-3, with D possibly matching TRBD2 (5 bases). V was cut by 4 bases and J by 3 bases, with 17 bases left in between. Germline V lookup: CDR1 SGHNT, CDR2 YENEEA. The length of the CDR3 is 16 residues. CDR3 loop: CASSSREPGSTDTQYF. CDR3 in DNA: TGTGCCAGCAGCTCCCGGGAACCAGGAAGTACAGATACGCAGTATTTT.

The gene calls are TRBV5-8 and TRBJ1-1; D gene ambiguous. The CDR3 sequence is 12 residues long. Trimming left V 2 bases short and J 8 bases short, with 10 bases between. CDR1 SGHTS and CDR2 YDEGEE come from the germline V gene. The CDR3 DNA reads TGTGCCAGCAGCTTAAGACGCGGCGAAGCTTTCTTT. Its protein product is CASSLRRGEAFF.

The chain links TRBV7-3 to TRBJ2-2; D may be TRBD1 (6 bases). Deletions cut 5 bases from V and 4 bases from J, with 11 bases between. The CDR3 is 14 residues long. Germline V lookup: CDR1 SGHTA, CDR2 FQGTGA. The DNA for the CDR3 is TGTGCCAGCAGCGCCAACAGGGTCACCGGGGAGCTGTTTTTT. Translating it yields CASSANRVTGELFF.

This sequence joins TRBV4-1 and TRBJ2-5; no firm D call. The germline V gene has CDR1 MGHRA and CDR2 YSYEKL. There are 13 residues in the CDR3. Between the trimmed V and J ends, which lost 0 bases and 4 bases, there was a span of 6 bases. CDR3 nucleotide sequence: TGCGCCAGCAGCCAAGAGTTCGGAGAGACCCAGTACTTC. It encodes CASSQEFGETQYF.

This chain joins TRBV29-1 and TRBJ2-5, with D maybe TRBD1 (6 bases). The V end was cut by 7 bases, the J end by 5 bases, with 17 bases between. This CDR3 contains 13 residues. Germline CDR1 SQVTM, CDR2 ANQGSEA. In DNA form, the CDR3 reads TGCAGCGCCCTCAAGGGGGAATACGAGACCCAGTACTTC. Protein product: CSALKGEYETQYF.